This T cell receptor (beta chain) was identified during a study of cytomegalovirus exposure and HLA in healthy donors. 13 Jbeta primers and 60 Vbeta primers were used for the PCR. TCRdb's copy holds only in-frame clones and misses some; the assay was immunoSEQ multiplex PCR. The sample lists approximately 180,000 clones, 80% to 85% occurring once. On this clone itself: The antigen is not known.

This CDR3 is 16 amino acids long. V lost 6 bases and J 1 base, leaving 16 bases between the germline ends. In germline, CDR1 is SGHNT, CDR2 YENEEA. Study findings and constraints: Researchers catalogued over 150 TCR beta chains as cytomegalovirus-associated.

J is TRBJ2-4 and V is TRBV11-3; TRBD2 might be the D (6 bases). This clonotype was obtained from a woman in her forties in good health and CMV-seronegative. The sequenced sample was PBMCs. Written as DNA, the CDR3 is TGTGCCAGCAGGCCGCGGGGTGAGGGGGCCAAAAACATTCAGTACTTC. As protein: CASRPRGEGAKNIQYF.